The text below deals with one T cell receptor (beta chain). Under the authors' procedure: Cell counts per sample came from amplifying reference gene primers. TCRdb's table, derived via immunoSEQ multiplex PCR, lists solely in-frame clones and lacks some. D and trimming were read from the DNA, whereas the V and J calls and clone size are those reported in that table. The sample holds about 200,000 clones, around nine tenths seen once. The record originates from a study of blood T cell repertoires in COVID-19. Across the study: Researchers got acute and convalescent COVID-19 samples from the United States, Italy and Spain. T cells, B-cell-depleted T cells, or PBMCs supplied cDNA or gDNA.

V shed 3 bases, J shed 8 bases, and the junction held 10 bases outside the gene matches. The CDR3 consists of 15 residues. The V gene's germline CDR1 is LGHNA and CDR2 YSLEER. The TCR sequence derives from a man between 60 and 70 years old with acute or convalescent COVID-19. The rearrangement links TRBV4-3 to TRBJ1-2; TRBD1 matches 9 bases. Sample: peripheral blood. In DNA form, the CDR3 reads TGCGCCAGCAGCCAGGATATACAGGGGGCGGGGGGCTACACCTTC. Amino acids: CASSQDIQGAGGYTF.